This paragraph covers one TCR beta chain sequence. Its antigen is as yet unknown. This CDR3 is built from 15 residues. Per germline, CDR1 LNHNV and CDR2 YYDKDF (reference sequence). Trimming took off 9 bases at V and 4 bases at J, with 19 bases between the two ends. This specimen comes from a study of breast tumors, draining lymph nodes, adjacent tissues. Breast cancer patients provided tissue from their axillary draining lymph nodes. Each CDR3 protein is one row after TCRdb ran MiXCR on the multiplex PCR reads. The table lists some 130,000 distinct CDR3 sequences, approximately 20% of them singletons. Findings and caveats of the study: Findings are consistent with lymph node origin and intratumoral expansion of most tumor T cells. Data only fit, rather than demonstrated, lymph node origin of most tumor T cells. Tumor repertoires ranked between lymph nodes and nontumor tissue in diversity, with V and J gene preferences. Luminal-like breast cancer showed significantly greater tumor-nontumor repertoire similarity than basal-like breast cancer did.

The TCR comes from a female donor with breast cancer. Some clones in this sample may be carry-over from other donors' samples. The chain combines TRBV15 with TRBJ1-5; D is unresolved. The sample comprised axillary lymph node tissue. The chain's CDR3 is CATARAPGYNQPQHF. The DNA of the CDR3 is TGTGCCACAGCCCGTGCCCCCGGTTATAATCAGCCCCAGCATTTT.